This is a list of T cell receptor beta chains from one sample in a study of CD8 T cells in Susac syndrome. TCRdb used MiXCR to reprocess the immunoSEQ multiplex PCR reads, holding one entry per CDR3 protein. The table has under 110,000 distinct CDR3 sequences, approximately 94% seen once. Specimen: CD8+ T cells from PBMCs. The receptors were gathered from a human donor with Susac syndrome. CDR3s include the opening cysteine and the closing phenylalanine or tryptophan. The D gene is left open where the match is weak. Expanded clones are given a class, and other clones once, few, many or no size at all.

V gene: TRBV6-1; D gene: TRBD1; clone size: .; J gene: TRBJ2-3; CDR3 protein: CASSGTGGADTQYF; CDR3 DNA: TGTGCCAGCAGTGGGACAGGGGGCGCAGATACGCAGTATTTT
V gene: TRBV13; D gene: .; clone size: .; J gene: TRBJ1-2; CDR3 protein: CASTQAGGGRGYGYTF; CDR3 DNA: TGTGCCAGCACCCAGGCCGGGGGCGGCCGTGGCTATGGCTACACCTTC
V gene: TRBV18; D gene: TRBD1; clone size: .; J gene: TRBJ2-5; CDR3 protein: CASSTGTGGTQYF; CDR3 DNA: TGTGCCAGCTCAACCGGGACAGGGGGGACCCAGTACTTC
V gene: TRBV3-1; D gene: .; clone size: .; J gene: TRBJ2-1; CDR3 protein: CASSQDRFGEQFF; CDR3 DNA: TGTGCCAGCAGCCAAGATAGATTCGGGGAGCAGTTCTTC
V gene: TRBV5-1; D gene: TRBD1; clone size: once; J gene: TRBJ2-1; CDR3 protein: CASSLRQGPYNEQFF; CDR3 DNA: TGCGCCAGCAGCCTGCGACAGGGACCTTACAATGAGCAGTTCTTC
V gene: TRBV20-1; D gene: .; clone size: .; J gene: TRBJ1-1; CDR3 protein: CSAKSEYTEAFF; CDR3 DNA: TGCAGTGCTAAGTCGGAGTACACTGAAGCTTTCTTT
V gene: TRBV6-6; D gene: .; clone size: .; J gene: TRBJ1-5; CDR3 protein: CASSYSTETQHF; CDR3 DNA: TGTGCCAGCAGTTACTCGACAGAGACCCAGCATTTT
V gene: TRBV20-1; D gene: TRBD2; clone size: .; J gene: TRBJ2-3; CDR3 protein: CSARDLERGVHSSTDTQYF; CDR3 DNA: TGCAGTGCTAGAGATCTGGAGCGGGGGGTACACTCTAGCACAGATACGCAGTATTTT
V gene: TRBV20-1; D gene: .; clone size: .; J gene: TRBJ1-1; CDR3 protein: CSAAKDSDTEAFF; CDR3 DNA: TGCAGTGCAGCAAAGGACAGTGACACTGAAGCTTTCTTT
V gene: TRBV27; D gene: .; clone size: .; J gene: TRBJ2-2; CDR3 protein: CASREVPRTGELFF; CDR3 DNA: TGTGCCAGCAGAGAGGTTCCTAGGACCGGGGAGCTGTTTTTT
V gene: TRBV29-1; D gene: .; clone size: once; J gene: TRBJ2-7; CDR3 protein: CSVGSDEQYF; CDR3 DNA: TGCAGCGTGGGCTCCGACGAGCAGTACTTC
V gene: TRBV12-3/TRBV12-4; D gene: .; clone size: .; J gene: TRBJ2-7; CDR3 protein: CASSSSGTRNEQYF; CDR3 DNA: TGTGCCAGCAGTTCCTCCGGGACCCGTAACGAGCAGTACTTC
V gene: TRBV2; D gene: TRBD1; clone size: .; J gene: TRBJ1-2; CDR3 protein: CASSNGQENYGYTF; CDR3 DNA: TGTGCCAGCAGTAACGGACAGGAAAACTATGGCTACACCTTC
V gene: TRBV5-7; D gene: .; clone size: .; J gene: TRBJ2-3; CDR3 protein: CASSLIGAGTDTQYF; CDR3 DNA: TGTGCCAGCAGCTTGATAGGGGCTGGCACAGATACGCAGTATTTT
V gene: TRBV4-2; D gene: .; clone size: .; J gene: TRBJ2-1; CDR3 protein: CASSQDGGASSYNEQFF; CDR3 DNA: TGTGCCAGCAGCCAAGATGGGGGGGCTAGCTCCTACAATGAGCAGTTCTTC
V gene: TRBV9; D gene: TRBD2; clone size: .; J gene: TRBJ2-3; CDR3 protein: CASSVEVAGGRLHTQYF; CDR3 DNA: TGTGCCAGCAGCGTAGAAGTAGCGGGGGGCCGGCTCCATACGCAGTATTTT
V gene: TRBV9; D gene: .; clone size: once; J gene: TRBJ2-1; CDR3 protein: CASSGFDGVQFF; CDR3 DNA: TGTGCCAGCAGCGGATTCGACGGGGTGCAGTTCTTC
V gene: TRBV29-1; D gene: .; clone size: .; J gene: TRBJ1-2; CDR3 protein: CSVEETESYGYTF; CDR3 DNA: TGCAGCGTTGAAGAGACAGAGAGCTATGGCTACACCTTC
V gene: TRBV27; D gene: .; clone size: .; J gene: TRBJ2-7; CDR3 protein: CASSWGSGEQYF; CDR3 DNA: TGTGCCAGCAGTTGGGGGAGTGGCGAGCAGTACTTC
V gene: TRBV25-1; D gene: .; clone size: .; J gene: TRBJ1-6; CDR3 protein: CASSELEWSDNSPLHF; CDR3 DNA: TGTGCCAGCAGTGAATTGGAATGGAGCGATAATTCACCCCTCCACTTT
V gene: TRBV12-3/TRBV12-4; D gene: .; clone size: .; J gene: TRBJ2-2; CDR3 protein: CASRQDRLNTGELFF; CDR3 DNA: TGTGCCAGCAGACAAGACAGACTGAACACCGGGGAGCTGTTTTTT
V gene: TRBV25-1; D gene: .; clone size: .; J gene: TRBJ1-6; CDR3 protein: CASSGFGAPLHF; CDR3 DNA: TGTGCCAGCAGTGGTTTTGGGGCACCCCTCCACTTT
V gene: TRBV2; D gene: TRBD1; clone size: .; J gene: TRBJ1-3; CDR3 protein: CASTVDRGDGNTIYF; CDR3 DNA: TGTGCCAGCACCGTGGACAGGGGAGATGGAAACACCATATATTTT
V gene: TRBV20-1; D gene: .; clone size: .; J gene: TRBJ1-2; CDR3 protein: CSARASHDHYGYTF; CDR3 DNA: TGCAGTGCTAGGGCCAGCCACGACCACTATGGCTACACCTTC
V gene: TRBV21-1; D gene: .; clone size: .; J gene: TRBJ1-5; CDR3 protein: CASSKAERTYRGSNQPQHF; CDR3 DNA: TGTGCCAGCAGCAAAGCGGAGAGAACCTACCGAGGGAGCAATCAGCCCCAGCATTTT
V gene: TRBV9; D gene: .; clone size: .; J gene: TRBJ1-2; CDR3 protein: CASSLSTGHYGYTF; CDR3 DNA: TGTGCCAGCAGCCTATCTACAGGCCACTATGGCTACACCTTC
V gene: TRBV14; D gene: .; clone size: .; J gene: TRBJ2-5; CDR3 protein: CASSQEVGETQYF; CDR3 DNA: TGTGCCAGCAGCCAAGAGGTGGGAGAGACCCAGTACTTC
V gene: TRBV5-1; D gene: .; clone size: .; J gene: TRBJ1-5; CDR3 protein: CASSLEATGSNQPQHF; CDR3 DNA: TGCGCCAGCAGCTTGGAAGCCACAGGAAGCAATCAGCCCCAGCATTTT
V gene: TRBV27; D gene: .; clone size: .; J gene: TRBJ1-6; CDR3 protein: CASTRDRTNSPLHF; CDR3 DNA: TGTGCCAGCACCCGTGACAGGACAAATTCACCCCTCCACTTT
V gene: TRBV20-1; D gene: .; clone size: .; J gene: TRBJ1-2; CDR3 protein: CSTKGLWGDGYTF; CDR3 DNA: TGCAGTACCAAGGGCCTTTGGGGCGACGGCTACACCTTC
V gene: TRBV9; D gene: .; clone size: .; J gene: TRBJ1-2; CDR3 protein: CASSVAWGPNYGYTF; CDR3 DNA: TGTGCCAGCAGCGTAGCGTGGGGGCCTAACTATGGCTACACCTTC
V gene: TRBV7-9; D gene: .; clone size: .; J gene: TRBJ2-2; CDR3 protein: CASSFLIGSNTGELFF; CDR3 DNA: TGTGCCAGCAGCTTCCTTATCGGATCGAACACCGGGGAGCTGTTTTTT
V gene: TRBV20-1; D gene: .; clone size: .; J gene: TRBJ2-1; CDR3 protein: CSAGNSEQFF; CDR3 DNA: TGCAGTGCTGGGAATAGCGAGCAGTTCTTC